Listed below are T cell receptor beta chains from one sample, sequenced in a study of T cell responses to AZD1222 COVID-19 vaccine. The protocol was immunoSEQ multiplex PCR, while the TCRdb copy is restricted to in-frame clones and leaves out a portion. The table includes fewer than 95,000 clones, more than 80% detected once. Material: peripheral blood, obtained on day 0 of AZD1222 vaccination. The receptor set was obtained from an adult in good health. The conserved cysteine and the conserved F or W are not part of the CDR3 here. The order of the fields is D gene, J gene, V gene, CDR3 protein. D genes are given only for firm matches.

>TRBD2|TRBJ2-6|TRBV7-2
ASSLWVPSGGSGANVLT
>.|TRBJ2-4|TRBV30
AWSEQGRGIQY
>.|TRBJ2-7|TRBV18
ASSPPMLAEQY
>.|TRBJ1-2|TRBV11-2
ASSLGVGYGYT
>TRBD1|TRBJ2-5|TRBV10-3
AISEPGQGRETQY
>.|TRBJ2-5|TRBV7-3
ASSPQGQETQY
>.|TRBJ1-4|TRBV6-5
ASRNYRLLSEKLF
>.|TRBJ1-1|TRBV28
ASNGTPNTEAF
>TRBD2|TRBJ2-1|TRBV9
ASSSSGFPRLAYNEQF
>.|TRBJ2-3|TRBV28
ASSPLRGSDTQY
>.|TRBJ2-5|TRBV5-1
ASSLTNQETQY
>TRBD1|TRBJ1-2|TRBV6-4
ASSARQGDGYT
>.|TRBJ2-6|TRBV4-2
ASSPSGGANVLT
>.|TRBJ2-7|TRBV11-2
ASSHLTADRYEQY
>.|TRBJ2-1|TRBV4-3
ASSQGASGEQF
>.|TRBJ2-1|TRBV5-1
ASSLLAQGRARGAYNEQF
>TRBD2|TRBJ2-7|TRBV28
ASLHPFAGESGEQY
>.|TRBJ2-2|TRBV11-2
ASSLGWVRSTGELF
>.|TRBJ2-7|TRBV27
ASSPRPYEQY
>TRBD2|TRBJ2-1|TRBV5-1
ASSRTTSGSSYNEQF
>.|TRBJ1-4|TRBV7-9
ASSLDNWMPGEKLF